This TCR beta chain was recovered during a study of T cells in Graves' hyperthyroidism and ophthalmopathy. Study in general: Specimen type is peripheral blood, collected at initial diagnosis prior to any treatment.

TCR beta CDR3 region amplification was performed from RNA transcripts. The primer set for the first-round RT-PCR of the TCR CDR3 was HTBI. A single record per CDR3 protein comes from TCRdb applying MiXCR to the multiplex PCR reads. This sample has 500,000 to 550,000 distinct CDR3 sequences; around 20% occur once, and the top ten carry less than 30%. V shed 7 bases and J shed 3 bases, with 15 bases lying between them. The V gene's germline CDR1 is MDHEN and CDR2 SYDVKM. The CDR3 is 14 residues long. General study findings and limits: Most thyroid clonotypes expanded above 0.001 appeared in blood too.

Patients counted as stable if ophthalmopathy did not develop within 18 months. This clonotype was seen at least ten times. Its antigen is not known. V usage is TRBV28 and J usage is TRBJ1-1; tentative D call: TRBD1 (6 bases). Input material: blood. The receptor was isolated from a man aged 18 to 35 with Graves' hyperthyroidism. This chain's CDR3 is CASKLGGGDTEAFF. The CDR3 DNA is TGTGCCAGCAAATTAGGGGGGGGGGACACTGAAGCTTTCTTT.